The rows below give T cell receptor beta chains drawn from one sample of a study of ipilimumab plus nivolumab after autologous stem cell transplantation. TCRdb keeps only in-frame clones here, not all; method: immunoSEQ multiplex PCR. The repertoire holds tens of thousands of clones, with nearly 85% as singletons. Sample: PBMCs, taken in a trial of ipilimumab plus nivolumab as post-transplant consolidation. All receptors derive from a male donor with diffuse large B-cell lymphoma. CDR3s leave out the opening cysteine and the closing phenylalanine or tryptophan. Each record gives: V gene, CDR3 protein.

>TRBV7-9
ASSFGTDTGELF
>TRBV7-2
ASSQYRGTQY
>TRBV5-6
ASSLNYGYT
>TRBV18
ASSHGQGFDSPLH
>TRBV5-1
ASSLATVRNTEAF
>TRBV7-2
ASSLAQGPSRNQPQH
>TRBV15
ATSPHGVFKGEKLF
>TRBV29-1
SVEETAGPNGVQF
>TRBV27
ASSGGTSVYEQY
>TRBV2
ASSERVGTARNQPQH
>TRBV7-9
ASSVGLGAQDGYT
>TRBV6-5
ASSRADRGGYT
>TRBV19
ASRPPRGGSGDTIY
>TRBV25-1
ASGTGYNEKLF
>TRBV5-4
ASSQDRAQGDSPLH
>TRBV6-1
ATGRTSSGPNEQF
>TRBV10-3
AIGKGDTDTQY